A single T cell receptor beta chain is shown here with its context. In the original processing: By means of reference gene primer amplification, nucleated cell counts were estimated. Clones were read by immunoSEQ multiplex PCR, and TCRdb kept only the in-frame ones, dropping some. Clone size and V and J calls were adopted from that table, with D and trimming inferred from the DNA. The sample contains 150,000 to 180,000 clones, around 83% of which appear only once. Per germline, CDR1 SGHVS and CDR2 FQNEAQ. V shed 5 bases and J 4 bases; nucleotides not matched to a gene: 7. The CDR3 contains 14 residues. Followed over time, Seattle patients had been enrolled while infection was active. The record originates from a study of blood T cell repertoires in COVID-19. Study-level background: Italy, Spain and the United States were the sources of the convalescent and acute COVID-19 samples. PBMCs, B-cell-depleted T cells, or T cells were the source of the cDNA or gDNA that made up the material.

This chain joins TRBV7-8 and TRBJ1-2; 7 bases map to TRBD1. This TCR derives from a woman aged 55-70 years with COVID-19, enrolled during active disease. The sequenced sample was peripheral blood. Here the CDR3 DNA reads TGTGCCAGCAGCCCGCGGGACAGTGTCTATGGCTACACCTTC. Protein product: CASSPRDSVYGYTF.